Listed below are T cell receptor beta chains from one sample, sequenced in a study of cytotoxic CD8 clonotypes in ibrutinib-treated CLL. TCRdb's copy holds only in-frame clones and misses some; the assay was immunoSEQ multiplex PCR. The sample consists of some 200,000 clones, approximately 75% of them appearing once. The sample in question was PBMCs, obtained after 12 months of ibrutinib treatment. These receptors all stem from a human donor with chronic lymphocytic leukemia. Both conserved end residues are part of each CDR3. A D gene is named only where the DNA matches it firmly. The size of a clone is reported for some rows only, either as once, few or many, or as a class for expanded clones.

d_call: .
clone_size: .
v_call: TRBV11-2
j_call: TRBJ2-6
cdr3_nt: TGTGCTAGCAGCCTGAGTGGGGCCAACGTCCTGACTTTC
cdr3_aa: CASSLSGANVLTF

d_call: .
clone_size: .
v_call: TRBV6-5
j_call: TRBJ1-4
cdr3_nt: TGTGCCAGCAGTAGGGCGGGGGTTGATGAAAAACTGTTTTTT
cdr3_aa: CASSRAGVDEKLFF

d_call: .
clone_size: once
v_call: TRBV5-6
j_call: TRBJ2-6
cdr3_nt: TGTGCCAGCAGCTTGGCCCCCCGCTCTGGGGCCAACGTCCTGACTTTC
cdr3_aa: CASSLAPRSGANVLTF

d_call: .
clone_size: .
v_call: TRBV18
j_call: TRBJ2-1
cdr3_nt: TGTGCCAGCTCACCACCACTGCAGGGGCCCAATGAGCAGTTCTTC
cdr3_aa: CASSPPLQGPNEQFF

d_call: .
clone_size: .
v_call: TRBV30
j_call: TRBJ2-6
cdr3_nt: TGTGCCTGGAGTGTAACCAGGGTTGGGGCCAACGTCCTGACTTTC
cdr3_aa: CAWSVTRVGANVLTF

d_call: .
clone_size: .
v_call: TRBV25-1
j_call: TRBJ1-6
cdr3_nt: TGTGCCAGCAGCCCCTCGGGGTTGTTGTGGTCACCCCTCCACTTT
cdr3_aa: CASSPSGLLWSPLHF

d_call: TRBD1
clone_size: .
v_call: TRBV10-2
j_call: TRBJ1-5
cdr3_nt: TGCGCCAGCAGTGAGCAGGGGGATCAGCCCCAGCATTTT
cdr3_aa: CASSEQGDQPQHF

d_call: TRBD2
clone_size: few
v_call: TRBV4-2
j_call: TRBJ2-6
cdr3_nt: TGTGCCAGCAGTGGACTAGCGGGAGGCTCTGGGGCCAACGTCCTGACTTTC
cdr3_aa: CASSGLAGGSGANVLTF

d_call: TRBD2
clone_size: .
v_call: TRBV5-1
j_call: TRBJ2-7
cdr3_nt: TGCGCCAGCAGCGCTATCCTAGCGGCGAGCTCCTACGAGCAGTACTTC
cdr3_aa: CASSAILAASSYEQYF

d_call: .
clone_size: .
v_call: TRBV18
j_call: TRBJ2-1
cdr3_nt: TGTGCCAGCTCACCACAGGTTTTGCAGGGATCCAATGAGCAGTTCTTC
cdr3_aa: CASSPQVLQGSNEQFF

d_call: .
clone_size: .
v_call: TRBV13
j_call: TRBJ1-6
cdr3_nt: TGTGCCAGCAGCTCCAGTCGCAGGCTGGGTTCCTATAATTCACCCCTCCACTTT
cdr3_aa: CASSSSRRLGSYNSPLHF

d_call: .
clone_size: .
v_call: TRBV6-5
j_call: TRBJ1-4
cdr3_nt: TGTGCCAGCAGTTACGTTGGGGTTGAAAAACTGTTTTTT
cdr3_aa: CASSYVGVEKLFF

d_call: .
clone_size: .
v_call: TRBV6-6
j_call: TRBJ1-2
cdr3_nt: TGTGCCAGCAGTGGAACCGGGACCGCATATGGCTACACCTTC
cdr3_aa: CASSGTGTAYGYTF

d_call: .
clone_size: .
v_call: TRBV7-6
j_call: TRBJ2-7
cdr3_nt: TGTGCCAGCAGCTTAGGGCACGGCTACGAGCAGTACTTC
cdr3_aa: CASSLGHGYEQYF

d_call: .
clone_size: many
v_call: TRBV6-1
j_call: TRBJ2-6
cdr3_nt: TGTGCCAGCAGTGAAGGCAGCTCTGGGGCCAACGTCCTGACTTTC
cdr3_aa: CASSEGSSGANVLTF

d_call: .
clone_size: .
v_call: TRBV7-3
j_call: TRBJ1-1
cdr3_nt: TGTGCCAGCAGCTTAACCGGCCAGATGAACACTGAAGCTTTCTTT
cdr3_aa: CASSLTGQMNTEAFF